Presented here are 20 T cell receptor beta chains from one specimen sequenced in a study of blood T cell repertoires in COVID-19 (dated by TCRdb to the early 2020s). Libraries came from the immunoSEQ multiplex PCR assay. This is the immuneACCESS table as TCRdb keeps it, with only in-frame sequences that have V and J called. A part of the clones is gone; compared with another copy, unresolved V genes explain less than half, and the rest is unexplained. This sample is represented by 110,000 to 150,000 clones; about three quarters of them were singletons. The ten largest clones add up to 1.9% of the sample. Source material: peripheral blood. The receptor set was obtained from a woman in her sixties with acute or convalescent COVID-19.

This chain connects TRBV5-8 to TRBJ2-3, with TRBD1 as a possible D gene (6 bases). This CDR3 contains 13 residues. V gave up 5 bases and J gave up 3 bases, with 10 bases separating them. In germline, CDR1 is SGHTS, CDR2 YDEGEE. CDR3 bases: TGTGCCAGCAGGGGGGCAGGGACAGATACGCAGTATTTT. Translating gives CASRGAGTDTQYF.

V gene TRBV7-8 combines with J gene TRBJ2-7; tentatively, D is TRBD2 (6 bases). The CDR3 runs to 14 residues. V gave up 5 bases and J gave up 5 bases, with 16 bases separating them. Germline CDR1 reads SGHVS; CDR2 reads FQNEAQ. The CDR3: CASSPRERRHEQYF. The CDR3 nucleotides are TGTGCCAGCAGCCCACGGGAGCGCCGCCACGAGCAGTACTTC.

This rearrangement joins TRBV6-5 to TRBJ1-6; D gene unclear. Trimming pared 5 bases from V and 3 bases from J, leaving 5 bases between. The CDR3 has 13 residues. Germline lookup yields CDR1 MNHEY and CDR2 SVGAGI. CDR3 residues: CASSPVYNSPLHF. DNA for the CDR3: TGTGCCAGCAGTCCAGTCTATAATTCACCCCTCCACTTT.

V is TRBV7-6 and J is TRBJ2-3; 8 positions match TRBD1. Germline-derived CDR1 and CDR2 are SGHVS and FNYEAQ. This CDR3 has 15 residues. Trimming cost V 5 bases and J 2 bases; bases outside gene matches: 6. The CDR3 is CASSPRQGPTDTQYF. The CDR3 DNA sequence: TGTGCCAGCAGCCCCCGACAGGGGCCCACAGATACGCAGTATTTT. The full variable domain, rest sourced from reference TRBV7-6 and TRBJ2-3, is GAGVSQSPRYKVTKRGQDVALRCDPISGHVSLYWYRQALGQGPEFLTYFNYEAQQDKSGLPNDRFSAERPEGSISTLTIQRTEQRDSAMYRCASSPRQGPTDTQYFGPGTRLTVL.

The J gene is TRBJ2-1, the V gene TRBV10-2; 7 bases agree with TRBD1. The V segment lost 8 bases and the J segment 0 bases; nucleotides outside the gene matches: 4. The CDR3 consists of 14 residues. Germline values: CDR1 WSHSY, CDR2 SAAADI. CDR3 region: CASGDRVSYNEQFF. CDR3 nucleotides: TGCGCCAGCGGAGACAGGGTCTCCTACAATGAGCAGTTCTTC.

The chain uses TRBV28 and TRBJ2-1, with 8 bases fitting TRBD2. With 7 bases clipped from V and 7 bases from J, the junction kept 9 bases outside the gene matches. This CDR3 is 14 amino acids long. From germline, CDR1 is MDHEN and CDR2 SYDVKM. CDR3 DNA: TGTGCCAGCATTCAAGCGGGAGTTGTGAATGAGCAGTTCTTC. This gives the protein CASIQAGVVNEQFF. Complete variable domain (other parts from reference TRBV28 and TRBJ2-1): DVKVTQSSRYLVKRTGEKVFLECVQDMDHENMFWYRQDPGLGLRLIYFSYDVKMKEKGDIPEGYSVSREKKERFSLILESASTNQTSMYLCASIQAGVVNEQFFGPGTRLTVL.

The chain employs TRBV28 and TRBJ1-4; D perhaps matches TRBD1 (6 bases). Germline-derived CDR1 and CDR2 are MDHEN and SYDVKM. This CDR3 is built from 13 residues. With 2 bases removed from V and 10 bases from J, the gap between germline ends came to 11 bases. CDR3 sequence reads: CASSLEGEGKLFF. The CDR3 DNA reads TGTGCCAGCAGTTTAGAGGGGGAAGGAAAACTGTTTTTT.

This clone appeared once. The V call is TRBV14, the J call TRBJ2-1; 10 bases match TRBD2. Germline V gene data show CDR1 as SGHDN and CDR2 as FVKESK. The CDR3 totals 17 residues. J gave up 6 bases and V 3 bases, and 11 bases lay outside the gene matches. The CDR3 nucleotides are TGTGCCAGCAGCCACTCCCACGGGACTAGCGTTACCAATGAGCAGTTCTTC. Protein product: CASSHSHGTSVTNEQFF. The full variable domain, its missing parts supplied by reference TRBV14 and TRBJ2-1, is EAGVTQFPSHSVIEKGQTVTLRCDPISGHDNLYWYRRVMGKEIKFLLHFVKESKQDESGMPNNRFLAERTGGTYSTLKVQPAELEDSGVYFCASSHSHGTSVTNEQFFGPGTRLTVL.

The chain carries TRBV6-1 and TRBJ2-4; TRBD2 matches 7 bases. V lost 2 bases to trimming and J lost 8 bases; unmatched junction nucleotides: 21. CDR3 length: 19 residues. The germline V gene encodes CDR1 MNHNS and CDR2 SASEGT. The CDR3 loop is CASSEPSGGLMSGIDIQYF. The CDR3 DNA sequence: TGTGCCAGCAGTGAACCTTCTGGGGGACTGATGAGCGGGATCGACATTCAGTACTTC.

This rearrangement joins TRBV18 to TRBJ2-1, with TRBD2 as a possible D gene (5 bases). Trimming removed 0 bases at V and 5 bases at J, with 8 bases between. Looked up from germline, CDR1 is KGHSH and CDR2 is LQKENI. CDR3 length equals 14 residues. This chain's CDR3 is CASSPPLANNEQFF. CDR3 coding DNA: TGTGCCAGCTCACCACCTCTAGCAAACAATGAGCAGTTCTTC. The variable domain in full, with the rest retrieved from reference TRBV18 and TRBJ2-1, is NAGVMQNPRHLVRRRGQEARLRCSPMKGHSHVYWYRQLPEEGLKFMVYLQKENIIDESGMPKERFSAEFPKEGPSILRIQQVVRGDSAAYFCASSPPLANNEQFFGPGTRLTVL.

The V gene is TRBV11-1, the J gene TRBJ2-2; D gene uncertain. Germline CDR1 is SGHAT and CDR2 is FQDESV (reference sequence). There are 16 residues in the CDR3. V lost 5 bases to trimming and J lost 3 bases, with 16 bases between them. The CDR3 DNA sequence: TGTGCCAGCAGCCCGGCTAGGAGCGCGGACACCGGGGAGCTGTTTTTT. It is translated as CASSPARSADTGELFF. The whole variable domain, remainder taken from reference TRBV11-1 and TRBJ2-2, is EAEVAQSPRYKITEKSQAVAFWCDPISGHATLYWYRQILGQGPELLVQFQDESVVDDSQLPKDRFSAERLKGVDSTLKIQPAELGDSAMYLCASSPARSADTGELFFGEGSRLTVL.

The V call is TRBV10-3, the J call TRBJ2-1, with 7 bases that match TRBD2. This CDR3 spans 13 amino acids. Germline values: CDR1 ENHRY, CDR2 SYGVKD. V lost 7 bases, J lost 7 bases, and 7 bases stayed unmatched. The CDR3 protein is CAINPRRENEQFF. The CDR3 DNA is TGTGCCATCAACCCCCGGCGGGAGAATGAGCAGTTCTTC.

This chain connects TRBV27 to TRBJ2-1; 7 nucleotides line up with TRBD2. Germline trimming cut 6 bases from V and 3 bases from J; bases unmatched to any gene: 5. Germline V lookup: CDR1 MNHEY, CDR2 SMNVEV (reference sequence). The CDR3 runs to 14 residues. The CDR3 DNA reads as TGTGCCAGCAGGGCTAGCGGTAACTACAATGAGCAGTTCTTC. Its translation is CASRASGNYNEQFF.

The rearrangement links TRBV5-1 to TRBJ1-3, with D maybe TRBD1 (6 bases). The CDR3 length is 15 residues. Trimming stripped 2 bases from V and 4 bases from J, with 13 bases between. Germline CDR1 and CDR2: SGHRS and YFSETQ. The CDR3 region is CASSFDRSLGNTIYF. Written as DNA, the CDR3 is TGCGCCAGCAGCTTTGACAGGAGTTTGGGAAACACCATATATTTT. Combining the CDR3 with reference TRBV5-1 and TRBJ1-3 gives the whole variable domain KAGVTQTPRYLIKTRGQQVTLSCSPISGHRSVSWYQQTPGQGLQFLFEYFSETQRNKGNFPGRFSGRQFSNSRSEMNVSTLELGDSALYLCASSFDRSLGNTIYFGEGSWLTVV.

The chain uses TRBV19 and TRBJ2-5; TRBD1 aligns across 10 bases. This CDR3 has 18 residues. CDR1 is LNHDA, CDR2 SQIVND, per germline (reference sequence). J lost 0 bases, V lost 6 bases, and 13 bases had no gene match. The CDR3 loop reads CASSPTESGTGDQETQYF. The DNA for the CDR3 is TGTGCCAGTAGCCCAACAGAGTCCGGGACAGGGGACCAAGAGACCCAGTACTTC.

This chain connects TRBV28 to TRBJ2-7; TRBD2 agrees at 7 bases. Germline V gene lookup returns CDR1 MDHEN and CDR2 SYDVKM. This CDR3 region has 19 residues. Unmatched junction bases numbered 23, after V lost 7 bases and J lost 2 bases. The CDR3 loop is CASIPRVPASGAPPYEQYF. CDR3 DNA: TGTGCCAGCATCCCCCGAGTGCCGGCTAGCGGCGCTCCCCCCTACGAGCAGTACTTC.

The genes are TRBV23-1 and TRBJ1-1; perhaps TRBD1 as D (5 bases). TRBV23-1 is an open reading frame, and its role is uncertain. V dropped 0 bases and J dropped 0 bases, with 14 bases sitting between them. The CDR3 spans 17 residues. CDR3 in DNA: TGCGCCAGCAGTCAATCCCGGGGGTCCCCCATGAACACTGAAGCTTTCTTT. Amino acids: CASSQSRGSPMNTEAFF.

J is TRBJ2-7 and V is TRBV19; the D gene is possibly TRBD1 (6 bases). V was trimmed by 5 bases and J by 1 base, leaving 15 bases between them. Germline CDR1 and CDR2: LNHDA and SQIVND (reference sequence). CDR3 length: 15 residues. This CDR3 reads CASSVSLRGSYEQYF. The CDR3 coding sequence is TGTGCCAGTAGTGTAAGCCTTAGGGGGTCCTACGAGCAGTACTTC.

The rearrangement links TRBV7-2 to TRBJ2-7; possible D gene TRBD1, 6 bases. Germline CDR1 and CDR2: SGHTA and FQGNSA. V was trimmed by 1 base and J by 5 bases, leaving 15 bases between them. CDR3 length equals 15 residues. CDR3: CASSLDGRGRDEQYF. The CDR3 coding sequence is TGTGCCAGCAGCTTAGACGGCAGGGGTAGGGACGAGCAGTACTTC.

The chain has TRBV4-1 and TRBJ2-7, with 8 positions matching TRBD2. The CDR3 length is 13 residues. Trimming removed 4 bases from V and 3 bases from J; junction bases left unmatched: 2. Germline CDR1 reads MGHRA; CDR2 reads YSYEKL. In DNA form, the CDR3 reads TGCGCCAGCAGCCTAGCGGGAAGCTACGAGCAGTACTTC. Translation gives CASSLAGSYEQYF.